The next 14 T cell receptor beta chains were all read from a single sample in a study of T cell changes during pregnancy in multiple sclerosis. Assay: immunoSEQ multiplex PCR; the TCRdb copy retains only in-frame clones and omits some. The sample contains under 60,000 clones, about nine tenths of which appear only once. This material consisted of CD8+ T cells from peripheral blood mononuclear cells, taken after pregnancy. These receptors came from a female donor with multiple sclerosis, enrolled in a pregnancy study.

The rearrangement uses TRBV6-4 and TRBJ2-3, with D tentatively TRBD2 (6 bases). This CDR3 contains 15 residues. Looked up from germline, CDR1 is MRHNA and CDR2 is SNTAGT. V shed 3 bases and J shed 5 bases, with 15 bases lying between them. For the CDR3, the DNA is TGTGCCAGCAGTGAAACCTCCGGGGGACGAGATACGCAGTATTTT. The encoded protein is CASSETSGGRDTQYF.

This rearrangement joins TRBV19 to TRBJ1-2, with 7 nucleotides matching TRBD1. V lost 7 bases, J lost 1 base, and 12 bases stayed unmatched. The CDR3 is made up of 16 amino acids. Germline V gene sequence: CDR1 LNHDA, CDR2 SQIVND (reference sequence). The CDR3 nucleotides are TGTGCCAGTACCGCTCGCCCGGGACAGATTAACTATGGCTACACCTTC. Translation: CASTARPGQINYGYTF.

V usage is TRBV2 and J usage is TRBJ2-1; a possible D gene is TRBD1 (5 bases). The V gene lost 5 bases and the J gene lost 7 bases, with 12 bases spanning the gap. Germline V gene data show CDR1 as SNHLY and CDR2 as FYNNEI. This CDR3 comprises 13 residues. CDR3 sequence reads: CASSQGRVNEQFF. CDR3 in DNA: TGTGCCAGCAGTCAGGGCAGGGTGAATGAGCAGTTCTTC.

This clone was detected once. The V and J genes are TRBV11-1 and TRBJ2-6; D gene unclear. The CDR3 loop spans 14 amino acids. Between the trimmed V and J ends, which lost 2 bases and 4 bases, there was a span of 6 bases. Germline V gene lookup returns CDR1 SGHAT and CDR2 FQDESV (reference sequence). CDR3: CASSLNAGANVLTF. DNA for the CDR3: TGTGCCAGCAGCTTAAATGCGGGGGCCAACGTCCTGACTTTC.

This chain uses TRBV6-1 with TRBJ2-3; 9 bases align to TRBD2. Trimming removed 8 bases from V and 2 bases from J; junction bases left unmatched: 8. The germline V gene has CDR1 MNHNS and CDR2 SASEGT. The CDR3 is 15 amino acids. CDR3: CASSSIAGATDTQYF. The CDR3 nucleotides read TGTGCCAGCTCCTCGATAGCGGGGGCCACAGATACGCAGTATTTT.

The chain combines TRBV7-6 with TRBJ2-7; the D gene is possibly TRBD1 (6 bases). The CDR3 is 12 residues long. V gave up 5 bases and J gave up 7 bases, with 12 bases separating them. The germline gives CDR1 SGHVS, CDR2 FNYEAQ. Here the CDR3 reads CASSTGTQEQYF. In DNA, the CDR3 is TGTGCCAGCAGCACCGGGACACAAGAGCAGTACTTC.

J is TRBJ2-1 and V is TRBV9; tentatively, D is TRBD2 (5 bases). This CDR3 is built from 15 residues. The germline V gene has CDR1 SGDLS and CDR2 YYNGEE. Trimming stripped 0 bases from V and 6 bases from J, with 13 bases between. The CDR3 DNA reads TGTGCCAGCAGCGTAGTAGCGTCCCACCCCAATGAGCAGTTCTTC. Its translation: CASSVVASHPNEQFF.

The chain recombines TRBV6-5 with TRBJ2-1; 8 positions agree with TRBD2. Germline CDR1 is MNHEY and CDR2 is SVGAGI. The junction had 4 bases not matched to a gene; V was cut back by 0 bases and J by 6 bases. This CDR3 has 15 amino acids. Written as DNA, the CDR3 is TGTGCCAGCAGTTACTCAGCGGGGGAGTTCAATGAGCAGTTCTTC. It encodes CASSYSAGEFNEQFF.

V usage is TRBV15 and J usage is TRBJ2-1; 8 nucleotides line up with TRBD2. V was clipped by 7 bases and J by 8 bases; unmatched bases: 7. Germline loops: CDR1 LNHNV, CDR2 YYDKDF (reference sequence). The CDR3 contains 13 residues. Here the CDR3 DNA reads TGTGCCACCAACATCGGGGGGGTTGATGAGCAGTTCTTC. It translates to CATNIGGVDEQFF.

The chain uses TRBV7-2 and TRBJ1-2; possibly TRBD1 for D (5 bases). Deletions cut 8 bases from V and 3 bases from J, with 19 bases between. The CDR3 is 15 residues long. CDR1 and CDR2 from the germline V gene are SGHTA and FQGNSA. The CDR3 is CASDSVGGGYYGYTF. As DNA, the CDR3 is TGTGCCAGCGACTCTGTTGGGGGGGGATACTATGGCTACACCTTC.

V is TRBV7-3 and J is TRBJ2-3, with TRBD2 matching over 8 bases. This CDR3 has 15 residues. Germline lookup yields CDR1 SGHTA and CDR2 FQGTGA. V dropped 3 bases and J dropped 4; count of bases not matched to a gene: 6. CDR3 in amino acids: CASSLSGGGADTQYF. CDR3 bases: TGTGCCAGCAGCTTGTCGGGGGGGGGAGCAGATACGCAGTATTTT.

This chain uses TRBV19 with TRBJ2-7; D is uncertain. Germline CDR1 is LNHDA and CDR2 is SQIVND (reference sequence). The CDR3 has 14 amino acids. Trimming cost V 1 base and J 0 bases, with 7 bases left between them. Here the CDR3 reads CASSIVGTSYEQYF. CDR3 DNA sequence: TGTGCCAGTAGTATAGTTGGCACCTCCTACGAGCAGTACTTC. Together with reference TRBV19 and TRBJ2-7, the CDR3 gives the full variable domain: DGGITQSPKYLFRKEGQNVTLSCEQNLNHDAMYWYRQDPGQGLRLIYYSQIVNDFQKGDIAEGYSVSREKKESFPLTVTSAQKNPTAFYLCASSIVGTSYEQYFGPGTRLTVT.

The V call is TRBV6-5, the J call TRBJ2-5, with 8 positions matching TRBD1. CDR1 is MNHEY and CDR2 is SVGAGI in the germline V gene. This CDR3 has 15 amino acids. The J segment lost 4 bases and the V segment lost 6 bases, leaving 10 bases of the junction unmatched. The CDR3 nucleotides are TGTGCCAGCAGCTACGCAGGGGGCGCGGGAGAGACCCAGTACTTC. Amino acids: CASSYAGGAGETQYF.

The rearrangement joins TRBV11-3 to TRBJ2-6; 8 bases map to TRBD2. The CDR3 totals 19 residues. Unmatched junction bases numbered 16, after V lost 5 bases and J lost 4 bases. CDR1 and CDR2 (germline): SGHNT, YENEEA. The CDR3 nucleotides are TGTGCCAGCAGCCCCATTTGTCCCCCGGGGGGGCAAGGGGCCAACGTCCTGACTTTC. Residues: CASSPICPPGGQGANVLTF.